This T cell receptor beta chain was sequenced for a study of T cells in Graves' hyperthyroidism and ophthalmopathy. With respect to this clonotype: Its antigen is not identified.

The V gene lost 0 bases and the J gene lost 9 bases, with 22 bases spanning the gap. CDR3 length: 17 amino acids. Germline assignment: CDR1 SGDLS and CDR2 YYNGEE. RNA transcripts yielded amplified TCR beta CDR3 regions. Initially, a first-round RT-PCR of the TCR CDR3 employed the HTBI primer set. TCRdb re-called the multiplex PCR reads with MiXCR, one entry per CDR3 protein. There are roughly 580,000 distinct CDR3 sequences in the sample; roughly 13% occur only once, and less than 6% lies in the top ten. Overall study results and limits: A model of 13 V-J pairs discriminated ophthalmopathy from stable hyperthyroidism.

Sequencing was done on a sample of blood. V and J are TRBV9 and TRBJ2-1; D gene uncertain. The source of this sequence is a woman in her thirties with Graves' hyperthyroidism that later progressed to Graves' ophthalmopathy. CDR3 sequence reads: CASSVVSSTGSYGEQFF. The CDR3 DNA reads as TGTGCCAGCAGCGTAGTGTCCTCGACCGGGTCGTATGGTGAGCAGTTCTTC. The variable domain in full, with the rest retrieved from reference TRBV9 and TRBJ2-1, is DSGVTQTPKHLITATGQRVTLRCSPRSGDLSVYWYQQSLDQGLQFLIQYYNGEERAKGNILERFSAQQFPDLHSELNLSSLELGDSALYFCASSVVSSTGSYGEQFFGPGTRLTVL.